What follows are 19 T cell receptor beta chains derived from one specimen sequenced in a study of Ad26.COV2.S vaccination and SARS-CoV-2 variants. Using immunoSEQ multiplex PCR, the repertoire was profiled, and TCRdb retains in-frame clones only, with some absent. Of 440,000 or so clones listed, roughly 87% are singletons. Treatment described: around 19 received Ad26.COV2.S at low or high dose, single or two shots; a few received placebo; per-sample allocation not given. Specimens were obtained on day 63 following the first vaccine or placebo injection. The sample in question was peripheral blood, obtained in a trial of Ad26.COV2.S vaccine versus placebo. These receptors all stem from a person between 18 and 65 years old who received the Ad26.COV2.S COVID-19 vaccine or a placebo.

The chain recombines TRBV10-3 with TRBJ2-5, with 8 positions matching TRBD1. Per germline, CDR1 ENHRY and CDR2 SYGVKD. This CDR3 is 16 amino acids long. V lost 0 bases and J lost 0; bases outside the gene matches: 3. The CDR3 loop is CAISESRTGNQETQYF. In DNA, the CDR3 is TGTGCCATCAGTGAGTCGAGGACAGGGAACCAAGAGACCCAGTACTTC.

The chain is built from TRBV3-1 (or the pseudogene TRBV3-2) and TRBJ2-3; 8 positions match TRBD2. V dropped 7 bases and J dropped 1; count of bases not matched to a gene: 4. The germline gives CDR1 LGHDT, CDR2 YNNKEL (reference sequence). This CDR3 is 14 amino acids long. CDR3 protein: CASIQTSGTDTQYF. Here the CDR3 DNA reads TGTGCCAGCATTCAGACTAGCGGCACAGATACGCAGTATTTT.

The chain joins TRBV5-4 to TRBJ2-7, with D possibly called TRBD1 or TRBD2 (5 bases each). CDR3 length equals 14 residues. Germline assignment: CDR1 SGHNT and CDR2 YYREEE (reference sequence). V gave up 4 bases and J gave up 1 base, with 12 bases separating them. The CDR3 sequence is CASSDGTVSYEQYF. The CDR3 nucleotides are TGTGCCAGCAGCGACGGGACGGTTTCCTACGAGCAGTACTTC.

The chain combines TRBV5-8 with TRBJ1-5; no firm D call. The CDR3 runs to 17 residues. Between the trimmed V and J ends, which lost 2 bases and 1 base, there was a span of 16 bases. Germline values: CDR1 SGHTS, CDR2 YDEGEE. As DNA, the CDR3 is TGTGCCAGCAGCTTTAAAGTGCGCCGGATGAGCAATCAGCCCCAGCATTTT. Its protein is CASSFKVRRMSNQPQHF. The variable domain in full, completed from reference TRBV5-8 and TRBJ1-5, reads EAGVTQSPTHLIKTRGQQATLRCSPISGHTSVYWYQQALGLGLQFLLWYDEGEERNRGNFPPRFSGRQFPNYSSELNVNALELEDSALYLCASSFKVRRMSNQPQHFGDGTRLSIL.

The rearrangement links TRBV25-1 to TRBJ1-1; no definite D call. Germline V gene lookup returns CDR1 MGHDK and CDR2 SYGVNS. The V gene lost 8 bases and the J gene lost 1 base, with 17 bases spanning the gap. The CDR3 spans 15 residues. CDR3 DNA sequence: TGTGCCAGCGCCCGGATGCGGGAGGGGAACACTGAAGCTTTCTTT. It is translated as CASARMREGNTEAFF.

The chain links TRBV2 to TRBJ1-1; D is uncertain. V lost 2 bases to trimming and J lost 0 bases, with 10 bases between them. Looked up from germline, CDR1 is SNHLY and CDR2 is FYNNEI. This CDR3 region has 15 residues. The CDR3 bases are TGTGCCAGCAGTGAATTTCTTACCATGAACACTGAAGCTTTCTTT. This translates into CASSEFLTMNTEAFF.

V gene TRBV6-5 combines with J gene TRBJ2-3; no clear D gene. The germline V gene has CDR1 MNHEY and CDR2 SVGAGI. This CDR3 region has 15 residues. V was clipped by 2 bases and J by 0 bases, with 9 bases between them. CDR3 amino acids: CASSYRASSTDTQYF. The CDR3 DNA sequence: TGTGCCAGCAGTTACCGGGCCTCTAGCACAGATACGCAGTATTTT.

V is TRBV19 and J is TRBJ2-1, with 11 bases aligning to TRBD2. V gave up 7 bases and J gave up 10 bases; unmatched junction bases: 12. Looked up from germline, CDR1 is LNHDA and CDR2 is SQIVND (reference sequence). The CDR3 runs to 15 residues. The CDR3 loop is CASTSLAGEGTEQFF. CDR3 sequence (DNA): TGTGCCAGTACCTCACTAGCGGGAGAAGGTACCGAGCAGTTCTTC.

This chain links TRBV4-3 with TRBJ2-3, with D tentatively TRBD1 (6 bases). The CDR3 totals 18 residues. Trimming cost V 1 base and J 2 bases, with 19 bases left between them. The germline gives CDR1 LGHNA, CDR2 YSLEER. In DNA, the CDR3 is TGCGCCAGCAGCCAAGGCACCCAGGGGCCCGAATCCACAGATACGCAGTATTTT. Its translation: CASSQGTQGPESTDTQYF.

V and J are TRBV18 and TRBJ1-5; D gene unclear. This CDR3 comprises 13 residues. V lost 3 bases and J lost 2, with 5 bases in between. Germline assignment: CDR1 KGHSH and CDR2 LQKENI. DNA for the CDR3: TGTGCCAGCTCACCGGACGGCAATCAGCCCCAGCATTTT. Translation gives CASSPDGNQPQHF. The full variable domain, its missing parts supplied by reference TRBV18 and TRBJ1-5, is NAGVMQNPRHLVRRRGQEARLRCSPMKGHSHVYWYRQLPEEGLKFMVYLQKENIIDESGMPKERFSAEFPKEGPSILRIQQVVRGDSAAYFCASSPDGNQPQHFGDGTRLSIL.

The DNA for the CDR3 is TGTGCCAGCTCACTTACCCAGGGTCACTATGGCTACACCTTC. It yields the protein CASSLTQGHYGYTF. V and J are TRBV18 and TRBJ1-2, with a possible D match to TRBD1 (5 bases). Per the germline V gene, CDR1 is KGHSH and CDR2 is LQKENI. This CDR3 is built from 14 residues. V lost 4 bases, J lost 3 bases, and 12 bases lay in between. The full variable domain, with the rest looked up from reference TRBV18 and TRBJ1-2, is NAGVMQNPRHLVRRRGQEARLRCSPMKGHSHVYWYRQLPEEGLKFMVYLQKENIIDESGMPKERFSAEFPKEGPSILRIQQVVRGDSAAYFCASSLTQGHYGYTFGSGTRLTVV.

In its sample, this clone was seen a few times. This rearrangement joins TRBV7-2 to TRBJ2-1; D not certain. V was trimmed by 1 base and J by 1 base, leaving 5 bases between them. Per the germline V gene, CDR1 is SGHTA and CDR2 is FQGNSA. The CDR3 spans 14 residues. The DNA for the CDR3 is TGTGCCAGCAGCTTAGACGGGTCCTACAATGAGCAGTTCTTC. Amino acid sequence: CASSLDGSYNEQFF. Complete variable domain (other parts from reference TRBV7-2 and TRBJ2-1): GAGVSQSPSNKVTEKGKDVELRCDPISGHTALYWYRQSLGQGLEFLIYFQGNSAPDKSGLPSDRFSAERTGGSVSTLTIQRTQQEDSAVYLCASSLDGSYNEQFFGPGTRLTVL.

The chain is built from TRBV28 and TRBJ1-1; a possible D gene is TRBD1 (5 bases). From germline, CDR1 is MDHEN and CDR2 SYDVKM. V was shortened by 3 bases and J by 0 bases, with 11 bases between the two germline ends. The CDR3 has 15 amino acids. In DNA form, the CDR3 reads TGTGCCAGCAGTTTGGGGCAGGGAATGAACACTGAAGCTTTCTTT. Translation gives CASSLGQGMNTEAFF.

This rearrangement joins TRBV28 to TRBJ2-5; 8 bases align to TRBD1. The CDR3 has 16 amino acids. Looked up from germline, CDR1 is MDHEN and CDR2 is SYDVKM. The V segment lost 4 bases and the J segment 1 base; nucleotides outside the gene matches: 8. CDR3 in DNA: TGTGCCAGCAGTTCTGTGGGACAGGCGAGCCAAGAGACCCAGTACTTC. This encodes CASSSVGQASQETQYF.

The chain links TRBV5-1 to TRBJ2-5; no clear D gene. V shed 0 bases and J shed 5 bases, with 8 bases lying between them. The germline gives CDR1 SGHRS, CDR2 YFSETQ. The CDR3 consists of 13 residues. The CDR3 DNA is TGCGCCAGCAGCTTGGATCGAAGTGAGACCCAGTACTTC. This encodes CASSLDRSETQYF. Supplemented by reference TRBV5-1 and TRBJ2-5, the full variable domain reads KAGVTQTPRYLIKTRGQQVTLSCSPISGHRSVSWYQQTPGQGLQFLFEYFSETQRNKGNFPGRFSGRQFSNSRSEMNVSTLELGDSALYLCASSLDRSETQYFGPGTRLLVL.

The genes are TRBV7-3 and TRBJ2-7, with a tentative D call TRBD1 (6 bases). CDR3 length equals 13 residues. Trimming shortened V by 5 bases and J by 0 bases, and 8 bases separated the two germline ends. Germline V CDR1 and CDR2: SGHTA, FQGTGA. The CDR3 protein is CASSRDNSYEQYF. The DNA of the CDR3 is TGTGCCAGCAGCCGGGACAACTCCTACGAGCAGTACTTC.

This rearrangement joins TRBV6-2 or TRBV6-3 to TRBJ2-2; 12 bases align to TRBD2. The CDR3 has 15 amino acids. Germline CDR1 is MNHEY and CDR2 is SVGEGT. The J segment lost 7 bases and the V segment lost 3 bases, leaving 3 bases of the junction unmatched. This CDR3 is CASSYGTSGYGELFF. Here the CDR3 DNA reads TGTGCCAGCAGTTATGGGACTAGCGGGTACGGGGAGCTGTTTTTT.

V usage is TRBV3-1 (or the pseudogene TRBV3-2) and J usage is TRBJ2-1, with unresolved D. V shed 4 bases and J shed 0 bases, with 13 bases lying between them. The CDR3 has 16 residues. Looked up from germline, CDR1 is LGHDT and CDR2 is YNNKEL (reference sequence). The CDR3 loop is CASSPRGHISYNEQFF. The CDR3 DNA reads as TGTGCCAGCAGCCCCCGCGGCCACATCTCCTACAATGAGCAGTTCTTC.

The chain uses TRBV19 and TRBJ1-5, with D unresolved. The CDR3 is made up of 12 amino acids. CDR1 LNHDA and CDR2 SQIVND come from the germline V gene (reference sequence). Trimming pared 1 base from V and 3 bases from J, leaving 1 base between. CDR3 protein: CASSIVNQPQHF. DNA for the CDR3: TGTGCCAGTAGTATAGTCAATCAGCCCCAGCATTTT.